The entry below describes one TCR beta chain. Its antigen is not known. This CDR3 spans 13 amino acids. V was cut by 4 bases and J by 7 bases, with 14 bases left in between. CDR1 is SGHNT and CDR2 is YYREEE in the germline V gene (reference sequence). The data derive from a study of OX40 agonist ivuxolimab in advanced cancers. Study background: Each dose-escalation patient presented with hepatocellular carcinoma, melanoma, renal cell or head and neck cancer. Partial responses occurred in Three dose-escalation patients, one with hepatocellular carcinoma and two with cutaneous melanoma. Study-wide points: It was also the case that some nonresponders had low normalized T-cell clonal expansion. Within 6 weeks, CD4+ and CD8+ blood T cells expanded clonally at 0.1 to 3.0 mg/kg.

Generated by immunoSEQ multiplex PCR, the TCRdb table keeps only in-frame clones and is missing some. In the table there are about 66,000 clones, just over 85% of which are singletons. V and J are TRBV5-4 and TRBJ1-2; D may be TRBD1 (5 bases). Sequences were derived from CD4+ or CD8+ T cells sorted from blood, sampled in a trial of the OX40 agonist ivuxolimab. The sequence was obtained from an adult with an advanced solid tumor such as melanoma, head and neck, liver or kidney cancer. The CDR3 here is CASSPREGTGYTF. The CDR3 DNA follows: TGTGCCAGCAGCCCCCGAGAGGGGACTGGCTACACCTTC.